This T cell receptor (beta chain) comes out of a study of response to subunit inactivated influenza vaccine. Study results and caveats: That few new T cells are recruited by each seasonal influenza vaccination was the authors' suggestion.

This CDR3 has 15 residues. V was pared by 3 bases and J by 0 bases, with 9 bases between. Germline V lookup: CDR1 DFQATT, CDR2 SNEGSKA (reference sequence). About this clonotype itself: Its specificity is unknown.

TCRdb re-analysed the RT-PCR reads in MiXCR, keeping a single row per CDR3 protein. The sample includes approximately 680,000 distinct CDR3 sequences, roughly 14% of them seen just once. The V gene is TRBV20-1, the J gene TRBJ1-6; no clear D gene. Sequenced here: PBMCs from blood, sampled roughly 12 days after vaccination. The receptor's source is a man aged 45 to 65 who received an inactivated influenza vaccine. The CDR3 is CSASVRSSYNSPLHF. For the CDR3, the DNA is TGCAGTGCTAGCGTCAGGAGCTCCTATAATTCACCCCTCCACTTT.